This TCR beta chain was found in a study of blood T cell repertoires in COVID-19. Produced via immunoSEQ multiplex PCR; TCRdb's table is partial and in-frame only. In the table there are about 110,000 clones, more than 80% of which are singletons. The CDR3 runs 13 residues. CDR1 and CDR2 (germline): GTSNPN, SVGIG (reference sequence). Trimming removed 3 bases at V and 11 bases at J, with 17 bases between. V usage is TRBV30 and J usage is TRBJ1-3; D may be TRBD1 (5 bases). The TCR originated in a woman between 40 and 55 years old with acute or convalescent COVID-19. The sample comprised peripheral blood. CDR3 residues: CAWRKRGSPPIYF. DNA of the CDR3: TGTGCCTGGAGGAAACGGGGGTCACCCCCCATATATTTT. The full variable domain, in which reference TRBV30 and TRBJ1-3 provide the parts outside the CDR3, is SQTIHQWPATLVQPVGSPLSLECTVEGTSNPNLYWYRQAAGRGLQLLFYSVGIGQISSEVPQNLSASRPQDRQFILSSKKLLLSDSGFYLCAWRKRGSPPIYFGEGSWLTVV.